The 27 T cell receptor beta chains presented below share a single source sample, sequenced in a study of T cell changes during pregnancy in multiple sclerosis. The table came from immunoSEQ multiplex PCR; TCRdb's copy has only in-frame clones and leaves some out. Of about 38,000 clones detected, 85% to 95% appear once; the ten largest clones hold approximately 8.3%. Sequenced material: CD8+ T cells from peripheral blood mononuclear cells, taken in the third trimester of pregnancy. All receptors come from a female donor with multiple sclerosis, enrolled in a pregnancy study.

This chain connects TRBV11-2 to TRBJ1-1; 7 positions agree with TRBD1. Germline V gene data show CDR1 as SGHAT and CDR2 as FQNNGV. V was clipped by 3 bases and J by 9 bases; unmatched bases: 4. The CDR3 has 12 amino acids. The CDR3, as DNA: TGTGCCAGCAGCTTTGAGGGGGCTAAAGCTTTCTTT. This encodes CASSFEGAKAFF. The complete variable domain, with remaining parts taken from reference TRBV11-2 and TRBJ1-1, reads EAGVAQSPRYKIIEKRQSVAFWCNPISGHATLYWYQQILGQGPKLLIQFQNNGVVDDSQLPKDRFSAERLKGVDSTLKIQPAKLEDSAVYLCASSFEGAKAFFGQGTRLTVV.

The chain uses TRBV7-9 and TRBJ2-5; TRBD1 matches at 9 bases. This CDR3 region has 15 residues. Germline V gene lookup returns CDR1 SEHNR and CDR2 FQNEAQ (reference sequence). With V trimmed by 2 bases and J by 0 bases, 1 base remained unmatched. The CDR3 sequence: CASSLRDRDQETQYF. The CDR3 bases are TGTGCCAGCAGCTTAAGGGACAGGGACCAAGAGACCCAGTACTTC.

This chain connects TRBV21-1 to TRBJ1-4. TRBV21-1 is listed as a pseudogene. This CDR3 has 14 residues. The CDR3 loop reads CASSNGREDEKLFF. In DNA, the CDR3 is TGTGCCAGCAGCAACGGGCGGGAGGATGAAAAACTGTTTTTT.

The chain is built from TRBV30 and TRBJ2-7; D not resolved. Trimming removed 2 bases from V and 5 bases from J, with 16 bases in between. Germline assignment: CDR1 GTSNPN and CDR2 SVGIG (reference sequence). The CDR3 has 14 residues. In DNA form, the CDR3 reads TGTGCCTGGAGTCCTGAAACGCGCCCCCACGAGCAGTACTTC. Protein sequence: CAWSPETRPHEQYF.

This clone was detected once. This chain links TRBV12-1 with TRBJ2-5; TRBD2, the D gene given by the table, was not confirmed from the DNA. TRBV12-1 represents a pseudogene. The CDR3 consists of 16 residues. The DNA of the CDR3 is TGTGCCAGCAGCTTTGGTGGACTGGGATCTCAAGAGACCCAGTACTTC. It specifies CASSFGGLGSQETQYF.

This sequence joins TRBV27 and TRBJ2-7; 13 bases fit TRBD2. Germline assignment: CDR1 MNHEY and CDR2 SMNVEV (reference sequence). This CDR3 comprises 18 residues. Unmatched junction bases numbered 14, after V lost 5 bases and J lost 4 bases. CDR3 coding DNA: TGTGCCAGCAGTCCACTCGGACTAGCGGGGGCCCTATCTTACGAGCAGTACTTC. Protein: CASSPLGLAGALSYEQYF.

This chain joins TRBV19 and TRBJ2-1, with 7 positions matching TRBD1. This CDR3 has 16 residues. The germline V gene encodes CDR1 LNHDA and CDR2 SQIVND (reference sequence). The trim removed 3 bases at V and 0 bases at J, leaving 5 bases unmatched. The CDR3 loop is CASSMNAGGSYNEQFF. In DNA form, the CDR3 reads TGTGCCAGTAGTATGAACGCAGGGGGCTCCTACAATGAGCAGTTCTTC.

V usage is TRBV7-3 and J usage is TRBJ2-2; 7 nucleotides align to TRBD1. J lost 1 base, V lost 11 bases, and 4 bases had no gene match. Per germline, CDR1 SGHTA and CDR2 FQGTGA. The CDR3 sequence is 13 residues long. CDR3 region: CASTGLNTGELFF. DNA for the CDR3: TGTGCCTCGACAGGGCTGAACACCGGGGAGCTGTTTTTT.

The CDR3, as DNA: TGCGCCAGCAGCCAAGCCTGGCATCTCAGGGGTCATGAAGCTTTCTTT. This codes for CASSQAWHLRGHEAFF. V and J are TRBV4-1 and TRBJ1-1, with D possibly TRBD1 on 6 matching bases. Trimming stripped 1 base from V and 7 bases from J, with 19 bases between. The length of the CDR3 is 16 residues. Germline loops: CDR1 MGHRA, CDR2 YSYEKL.

About this clone itself: One junction end does not reproduce the germline sequence, and a read error may be involved. The CDR3 nucleotides are TGTGCCAGCAGTTACTCCCCCACTGAGGCTTTCTTT. Translated: CASSYSPTEAFF. The V and J genes are TRBV6-6 and TRBJ1-1; no reliable D call. From germline, CDR1 is MNHNY and CDR2 SVGAGI (reference sequence). The CDR3 has 12 amino acids.

This chain connects TRBV27 to TRBJ1-2; D uncertain. V gave up 1 base and J gave up 3 bases, with 6 bases separating them. The CDR3 extends over 13 amino acids. Looked up from germline, CDR1 is MNHEY and CDR2 is SMNVEV (reference sequence). CDR3 nucleotide sequence: TGTGCCAGCAGTTTATATCCCGACTATGGCTACACCTTC. As protein: CASSLYPDYGYTF.

This chain connects TRBV7-9 to TRBJ1-1, with D unclear. CDR3 length: 15 amino acids. The V end lost 1 base, the J end lost 5 bases, and 14 bases lay between the germline ends. From germline, CDR1 is SEHNR and CDR2 FQNEAQ (reference sequence). As DNA, the CDR3 is TGTGCCAGCAGCTTAGGTGCGGGGTTAAGAACTGAAGCTTTCTTT. Protein: CASSLGAGLRTEAFF.

The chain carries TRBV10-1 and TRBJ2-7; D call uncertain. The CDR3 has 13 amino acids. V was cut by 3 bases and J by 1 base, with 7 bases left in between. Looked up from germline, CDR1 is WNHNN and CDR2 is SYGVQD (reference sequence). The CDR3 loop reads CASSDSHSYEQYF. The CDR3 region has the DNA TGCGCCAGCAGTGATAGTCATTCCTACGAGCAGTACTTC.

The chain recombines TRBV7-9 with TRBJ1-5, with a possible D match to TRBD1 (5 bases). Deletions cut 5 bases from V and 7 bases from J, with 18 bases between. Per germline, CDR1 SEHNR and CDR2 FQNEAQ (reference sequence). The CDR3 has 15 amino acids. The CDR3 protein is CASSTSQGIEQPQHF. For the CDR3, the DNA is TGTGCCAGCAGCACGAGCCAGGGAATTGAACAGCCCCAGCATTTT.

The CDR3 nucleotides are TGTGCCAGCAGTGTCACCCTTAGGGGCATGAACACTGAAGCTTTCTTT. Its protein product is CASSVTLRGMNTEAFF. V is TRBV28 and J is TRBJ1-1, with D perhaps TRBD1 (5 bases). The CDR3 is 16 amino acids. Per germline, CDR1 MDHEN and CDR2 SYDVKM. Trimming cost V 5 bases and J 0 bases, with 16 bases left between them.

The chain uses TRBV13 and TRBJ1-2; D ambiguous. CDR1 is PRHDT and CDR2 is FYEKMQ in the germline V gene (reference sequence). The CDR3 contains 12 residues. V shed 2 bases and J shed 5 bases, with 6 bases lying between them. Here the CDR3 DNA reads TGTGCCAGCAGCTTAAATCGTTATGGCTACACCTTC. This encodes CASSLNRYGYTF.

The chain employs TRBV4-1 and TRBJ2-7; D unclear. This CDR3 has 13 residues. Germline V gene lookup returns CDR1 MGHRA and CDR2 YSYEKL. Trimming cost V 3 bases and J 3 bases, with 9 bases left between them. Here the CDR3 reads CASSHADIYEQYF. In DNA form, the CDR3 reads TGCGCCAGCAGCCACGCAGACATCTACGAGCAGTACTTC.

The chain combines TRBV19 with TRBJ1-5; D unresolved. The V gene lost 6 bases and the J gene lost 6 bases, with 18 bases spanning the gap. Germline lookup yields CDR1 LNHDA and CDR2 SQIVND (reference sequence). This CDR3 spans 15 amino acids. The CDR3 DNA is TGTGCCAGTAGCTTACCCTGGAGAACGGGTCAGCCCCAGCATTTT. Translation gives CASSLPWRTGQPQHF.

The chain joins TRBV2 to TRBJ2-7; possible D gene TRBD2, 6 bases. Germline values: CDR1 SNHLY, CDR2 FYNNEI. There are 13 residues in the CDR3. Trimming removed 6 bases at V and 7 bases at J, with 16 bases between. CDR3: CASRLPGEREQYF. DNA for the CDR3: TGTGCCAGCAGACTCCCGGGGGAAAGGGAGCAGTACTTC.

This clone was counted a few times. J is TRBJ1-5 and V is TRBV30; D possibly corresponds to TRBD1 (6 bases). Germline loops: CDR1 GTSNPN, CDR2 SVGIG (reference sequence). Trimming took 1 base from V and 0 from J, leaving 10 bases between them. The CDR3 has 15 residues. In DNA form, the CDR3 reads TGTGCCTGGAGTGGGGACAAAATTAGCAATCAGCCCCAGCATTTT. Residues: CAWSGDKISNQPQHF.

The rearrangement uses TRBV30 and TRBJ2-1; 7 nucleotides line up with TRBD2. This CDR3 is 16 amino acids long. Trimming at V came to 0 bases and at J to 9 bases, leaving 14 bases not matched to a gene. CDR1 GTSNPN and CDR2 SVGIG come from the germline V gene (reference sequence). The CDR3 DNA is TGTGCCTGGAGTGTCTGGGTGGGGGGGATATTATCTGAGCAGTTCTTC. It encodes CAWSVWVGGILSEQFF. The full variable domain, in which reference TRBV30 and TRBJ2-1 provide the parts outside the CDR3, is SQTIHQWPATLVQPVGSPLSLECTVEGTSNPNLYWYRQAAGRGLQLLFYSVGIGQISSEVPQNLSASRPQDRQFILSSKKLLLSDSGFYLCAWSVWVGGILSEQFFGPGTRLTVL.

The V and J genes are TRBV9 and TRBJ2-1; D is unclear. The germline CDR1 and CDR2 sequences are SGDLS and YYNGEE. The ends were cut back, 3 bases at V and 7 bases at J, with 8 bases in the middle. This CDR3 region has 12 residues. The CDR3 DNA reads TGTGCCAGCAGCGCGCGACATAATGAGCAGTTCTTC. Translated: CASSARHNEQFF.

This chain connects TRBV19 to TRBJ2-1, with D perhaps TRBD2 (6 bases). Germline V gene sequence: CDR1 LNHDA, CDR2 SQIVND (reference sequence). V lost 3 bases to trimming and J lost 0 bases, with 15 bases between them. CDR3 length equals 17 residues. The CDR3 sequence: CASSIQDYPSSYNEQFF. CDR3 nucleotides: TGTGCCAGTAGTATCCAGGACTACCCGAGCTCCTACAATGAGCAGTTCTTC.

The chain employs TRBV6-6 and TRBJ1-4; 8 nucleotides agree with TRBD1. This CDR3 is built from 16 residues. J was trimmed by 8 bases and V by 3 bases; bases with no gene match: 11. Germline V gene sequence: CDR1 MNHNY, CDR2 SVGAGI (reference sequence). The CDR3, as DNA: TGTGCCAGCAGTTATTCGCAGGGGGCGCTTAGCGAAAAACTGTTTTTT. As protein: CASSYSQGALSEKLFF.

The chain links TRBV27 to TRBJ2-2, with 11 nucleotides matching TRBD2. V dropped 3 bases and J dropped 6; count of bases not matched to a gene: 3. CDR1 MNHEY and CDR2 SMNVEV come from the germline V gene (reference sequence). The CDR3 contains 15 residues. The CDR3 nucleotides are TGTGCCAGCAGTTTTAGCGGGGGGGCGGCCGGGGAGCTGTTTTTT. Protein sequence: CASSFSGGAAGELFF.

The chain is built from TRBV4-2 and TRBJ2-7; D possibly corresponds to TRBD1 (5 bases). V was trimmed by 0 bases and J by 5 bases, leaving 8 bases between them. The CDR3 sequence is 13 residues long. The germline CDR1 and CDR2 sequences are LGHNA and YNFKEQ. The CDR3 DNA follows: TGTGCCAGCAGCCAAGATAGGGGCGACGAGCAGTACTTC. Translation gives CASSQDRGDEQYF.

The chain employs TRBV9 and TRBJ2-7; D may be TRBD2 (5 bases). The CDR3 is made up of 15 amino acids. V was pared by 3 bases and J by 2 bases, with 15 bases between. Per the germline V gene, CDR1 is SGDLS and CDR2 is YYNGEE. CDR3 sequence: CASSASSGVPYEQYF. As DNA, the CDR3 is TGTGCCAGCAGCGCCTCTTCCGGGGTACCCTACGAGCAGTACTTC.